The rows below give T cell receptor beta chains drawn from one sample of a study of T-cell reconstitution after alpha-beta-depleted transplantation in children. In TCRdb, the PCR reads were re-called with MiXCR into one record per CDR3 protein. The sample carries 75,000 to 100,000 distinct CDR3 sequences, roughly 8.3% recorded once. Sequencing was performed on PBMCs from the stem cell graft donor, taken from the stem cell graft. These receptors were taken from a human donor who donated a stem cell graft to a child with congenital amegakaryocytic thrombocytopenia. Both conserved end residues are part of each CDR3. A D gene is named only where the DNA matches it firmly. The size of a clone is reported for some rows only, either as once, few or many, or as a class for expanded clones.

d_gene,v_gene,j_gene,abundance,CDR3nt,CDR3aa
-,TRBV6-5,TRBJ2-1,many,TGTGCCAGCACAACAGCGGACAATGAGCAGTTCTTC,CASTTADNEQFF
-,TRBV12-3/TRBV12-4,TRBJ1-4,many,TGTGCCAGCAGTTTCGGGCGTGGGTCAACTAATGAAAAACTGTTTTTT,CASSFGRGSTNEKLFF
-,TRBV25-1,TRBJ1-1,few,TGTGCCAGCAGTGAAAATCAGGGGATGAACACTGAAGCTTTCTTT,CASSENQGMNTEAFF
-,TRBV12-3/TRBV12-4,TRBJ2-7,-,TGTGCCAGCACCAAGACCTCCTACGAGCAGTACTTC,CASTKTSYEQYF
TRBD1,TRBV5-1,TRBJ2-5,many,TGCGCCAGCAGCTTGGGGGACAGCCAAGAGACCCAGTACTTC,CASSLGDSQETQYF
TRBD2,TRBV7-8,TRBJ2-2,-,TGTGCCAGCAGCCTACAGGGACTAGCCTCTCCCGGGGAGCTGTTTTTT,CASSLQGLASPGELFF
TRBD2,TRBV20-1,TRBJ2-3,many,TGCAGCCTTTGGGGCGGGGGGAGCGCAGATACGCAGTATTTT,CSLWGGGSADTQYF
-,TRBV20-1,TRBJ2-7,many,TGCAGTGCTAGAGATCTGGCAGGGTATACCTACGAGCAGTACTTC,CSARDLAGYTYEQYF
-,TRBV30,TRBJ1-1,many,TGTGCCTGGGGGAACGGAGCTGAAGCTTTCTTT,CAWGNGAEAFF
TRBD2,TRBV5-1,TRBJ2-1,many,TGCGCCAGCAGCCCGGGACTAGCGGGGGTAAGCTCCTACAATGAGCAGTTCTTC,CASSPGLAGVSSYNEQFF
TRBD1,TRBV12-3/TRBV12-4,TRBJ1-4,many,TGTGCCAGCAGTCGAGACAGGGGGCGATCAACTAATGAAAAACTGTTTTTT,CASSRDRGRSTNEKLFF
TRBD2,TRBV5-1,TRBJ2-7,many,TGCGCCAGCAGCTTGGCCGGGACTAGCGGGAGATCAAGCTACGAGCAGTACTTC,CASSLAGTSGRSSYEQYF
-,TRBV6-5,TRBJ1-2,many,TGTGCCAGCACCCTAGGGCTTGAAGCTAACTATGGCTACACCTTC,CASTLGLEANYGYTF
-,TRBV5-1,TRBJ2-7,many,TGCGCCAGCAGCCAAATCGACGGAGCCTACGAGCAGTACTTC,CASSQIDGAYEQYF
TRBD1,TRBV15,TRBJ1-4,many,TGTGCCACCAGCAGAAGGGACAGGGCAACTAATGAAAAACTGTTTTTT,CATSRRDRATNEKLFF
TRBD2,TRBV20-1,TRBJ2-1,many,TGCAGTGCTAGTGCGGGGGGAGGTGAGCAGTTCTTC,CSASAGGGEQFF
-,TRBV2,TRBJ2-5,many,TGTGCCAGCAGCGAGAAAGAGACCCAGTACTTC,CASSEKETQYF
-,TRBV2,TRBJ1-6,many,TGTGCCAGCAGTTACAGTAATTCACCCCTCCACTTT,CASSYSNSPLHF
TRBD2,TRBV20-1,TRBJ2-1,many,TGCAGTGCTCATGGCCCCCCTTACGGGAGGGGTTATGAGCAGTTCTTC,CSAHGPPYGRGYEQFF
-,TRBV18,TRBJ1-6,many,TGTGCCAGCTCACCGGGGGGCGGCGACGGAAATTCACCCCTCCACTTT,CASSPGGGDGNSPLHF
-,TRBV7-9,TRBJ2-1,many,TGTGCCAGCAGCTTAGGAACAAATGAGCAGTTCTTC,CASSLGTNEQFF
-,TRBV25-1,TRBJ1-6,many,TGTGCCAGCAGGGAGGCAGTAGAAAATTCACCCCTCCACTTT,CASREAVENSPLHF
-,TRBV20-1,TRBJ1-2,many,TGCAGTGCGAGGAACCAGGGGAGGGTCTATGGCTACACCTTC,CSARNQGRVYGYTF
-,TRBV29-1,TRBJ2-3,many,TGCAGCGTTGATTCCGCCAGGGAAACAGATACGCAGTATTTT,CSVDSARETDTQYF
-,TRBV20-1,TRBJ2-6,many,TGCAGTGCTAGGGACAGCTCTGGGGCCAACGTCCTGACTTTC,CSARDSSGANVLTF
-,TRBV12-3/TRBV12-4,TRBJ1-5,many,TGTGCCAGCAGTTTAGGGGGGGATCAGCCCCAGCATTTT,CASSLGGDQPQHF
TRBD2,TRBV7-2,TRBJ2-1,many,TGTGCCAGCACAACCGGGACTAGCGTATATAATGAGCAGTTCTTC,CASTTGTSVYNEQFF
TRBD1,TRBV5-1,TRBJ2-7,many,TGCGCCAGCAGCTTGACGGGACAGGGAAGACACGAGCAGTACTTC,CASSLTGQGRHEQYF
TRBD2,TRBV15,TRBJ2-1,many,TGTGCCACCAGCAGAGAATCGGGGGGGAATGAGCAGTTCTTC,CATSRESGGNEQFF
TRBD1,TRBV5-1,TRBJ1-1,many,TGCGCCAGCAGCTTATGGACAGGGACGGACACTGAAGCTTTCTTT,CASSLWTGTDTEAFF
TRBD1,TRBV18,TRBJ1-1,-,TGTGCCAGCTCAGGAGGACAGGTCACTGAAGCTTTCTTT,CASSGGQVTEAFF
-,TRBV12-3/TRBV12-4,TRBJ1-4,many,TGTGCCAGCAGTCCCGGACAGACAACTAATGAAAAACTGTTTTTT,CASSPGQTTNEKLFF
TRBD1,TRBV3-1,TRBJ1-6,few,TGTGCCAGCAGCCAAGGGACAGGGCAGAAATCCCTCCACTTT,CASSQGTGQKSLHF
-,TRBV12-3/TRBV12-4,TRBJ2-2,many,TGTGCCAGCAGTTTAGCTCTTCGGGACACCGGGGAGCTGTTTTTT,CASSLALRDTGELFF
-,TRBV27,TRBJ2-7,many,TGTGCCAGCAGTTTGCACGGAGAGTCCGAGCAGTACTTC,CASSLHGESEQYF
-,TRBV5-5,TRBJ2-1,many,TGTGCCAGCAGCTTGAGGTCCTTACAAAACAATGAGCAGTTCTTC,CASSLRSLQNNEQFF
-,TRBV6-1,TRBJ1-6,many,TGTGCCAGCACCAAAAACCGGGACAACCTCCCCCTCCACTTT,CASTKNRDNLPLHF
-,TRBV6-2/TRBV6-3,TRBJ2-3,many,TGTGCCAGCAGTTACCGGGGGCCGTCTAGCACAGATACGCAGTATTTT,CASSYRGPSSTDTQYF
-,TRBV6-1,TRBJ2-1,many,TGTGCCAGCTGGCGGGGAAATTTCAATGAGCAGTTCTTC,CASWRGNFNEQFF
TRBD2,TRBV5-1,TRBJ2-1,many,TGCGCCAGCAGCTTGCCTAGCGGGGGCAATGAGCAGTTCTTC,CASSLPSGGNEQFF
TRBD2,TRBV6-1,TRBJ2-5,many,TGTGCCAGCAGGCAGGGCGGGAGGGTCGGAGAGACCCAGTACTTC,CASRQGGRVGETQYF
-,TRBV12-3/TRBV12-4,TRBJ1-1,many,TGTGCCAGCAGTTTTGGGGGTCAAGATGAAGCTTTCTTT,CASSFGGQDEAFF